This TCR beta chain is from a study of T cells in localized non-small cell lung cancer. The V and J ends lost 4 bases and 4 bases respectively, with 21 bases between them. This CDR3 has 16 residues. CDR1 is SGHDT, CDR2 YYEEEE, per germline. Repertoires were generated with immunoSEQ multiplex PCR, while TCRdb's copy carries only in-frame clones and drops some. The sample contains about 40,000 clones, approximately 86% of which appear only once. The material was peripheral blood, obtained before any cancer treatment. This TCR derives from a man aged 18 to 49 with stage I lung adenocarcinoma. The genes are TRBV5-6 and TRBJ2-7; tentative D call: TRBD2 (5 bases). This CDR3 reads CASSRPGDRGSYEQYF. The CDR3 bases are TGTGCCAGCAGCCGCCCCGGTGATAGAGGGTCGTACGAGCAGTACTTC.